A selection of T cell receptor beta chains follows, all from one sample in a study of blood T cell repertoires in COVID-19. Assay used: immunoSEQ multiplex PCR; TCRdb lists only in-frame clones, some missing. Counted here are about 170,000 clones, approximately 86% occurring once; the ten biggest clones make up about 2.5%. The sequenced sample consisted of peripheral blood. All receptors come from a woman older than 75 with COVID-19, enrolled during active disease. Both conserved end residues are part of each CDR3. D genes are given only for firm matches. Rows may omit the clone size; those that give it use once, few, many or a size class.

clone size	V gene	J gene	D gene	CDR3 DNA	CDR3 protein
.	TRBV23-1	TRBJ1-4	.	TGCGCCAGCGCAACAGGACGGATGAATGAAAAACTGTTTTTT	CASATGRMNEKLFF
.	TRBV19	TRBJ2-1	TRBD2	TGTGCCAGTAGTATAGGACTAGCGGGGTACTACAATGAGCAGTTCTTC	CASSIGLAGYYNEQFF
.	TRBV7-9	TRBJ1-4	.	TGTGCCAGCAGCTTAGGGCTAACCGGGGGGAATGAAAAACTGTTTTTT	CASSLGLTGGNEKLFF
.	TRBV15	TRBJ2-3	TRBD1	TGTGCCACCAGCAATCCGGGACAGGGTATAGATACGCAGTATTTT	CATSNPGQGIDTQYF
.	TRBV6-2/TRBV6-3	TRBJ2-5	.	TGTGCCAGCAGTTCTGTTCGGGGGGCCGGGGAGACCCAGTACTTC	CASSSVRGAGETQYF
.	TRBV19	TRBJ1-3	TRBD1	TGTGCCAGTAGAGGACAGGCCATCTCTGGAAACACCATATATTTT	CASRGQAISGNTIYF
.	TRBV28	TRBJ2-7	TRBD2	TGTGCCAGCAGTTTCCATTTAGCGGGCCTCTCCTACGAGCAGTACTTC	CASSFHLAGLSYEQYF
few	TRBV7-2	TRBJ1-3	.	TGTGCCAGCAGCTCTAGACAGGAGGGAAACACCATATATTTT	CASSSRQEGNTIYF
once	TRBV28	TRBJ2-3	TRBD1	TGTGCCAGCAGCTTGACAGGGGACGCAGATACGCAGTATTTT	CASSLTGDADTQYF
.	TRBV6-2/TRBV6-3	TRBJ2-5	.	TGTGCCAGCAGTTTCCTGGGTAGCCCGAGGGCGGAGACCCAGTACTTC	CASSFLGSPRAETQYF
.	TRBV5-1	TRBJ2-7	TRBD1	TGCGCCAGCAGCACAGGGGGTCTAGGGCTTAATCTGCAGTACTTC	CASSTGGLGLNLQYF
.	TRBV6-5	TRBJ1-1	.	TGTGCCAGCAGTTACCCCGGGACAACTGAAGCTTTCTTT	CASSYPGTTEAFF
once	TRBV7-9	TRBJ2-2	TRBD2	TGTGCCAGCAGCTTAGTGTCTCGGCGGGAGGGCCTCACCGGGGAGCTGTTTTTT	CASSLVSRREGLTGELFF
many	TRBV28	TRBJ1-4	TRBD1	TGTGCCAGCCGGACAGGGTCTGGAAAACTGTTTTTT	CASRTGSGKLFF
.	TRBV27	TRBJ1-6	TRBD1	TGTGCCAGCAGTTTATGGGGACAGAGCTCCTATAATTCACCCCTCCACTTT	CASSLWGQSSYNSPLHF
few	TRBV2	TRBJ1-3	.	TGTGCCAGCAGTACCCGCCAGGGAACTGGAAACACCATATATTTT	CASSTRQGTGNTIYF
.	TRBV29-1	TRBJ1-6	.	TGCAGCGTTGCACAGGGTCCGGATTCACCCCTCCACTTT	CSVAQGPDSPLHF
.	TRBV9	TRBJ1-1	TRBD1	TGTGCCAGCAGCCCGAGTCCGGGACAGAGGAACACTGAAGCTTTCTTT	CASSPSPGQRNTEAFF
.	TRBV15	TRBJ2-1	.	TGTGCCACCAGCCGTAGGAGGGGTTACTACAATGAGCAGTTCTTC	CATSRRRGYYNEQFF
.	TRBV12-3/TRBV12-4	TRBJ2-7	TRBD1	TGTGCCAGCAGGGACAGGGGTTCCTACGAGCAGTACTTC	CASRDRGSYEQYF
.	TRBV11-2	TRBJ1-1	TRBD1	TGTGCCAGCAGCAACCAGGGGGTCATGAACACTGAAGCTTTCTTT	CASSNQGVMNTEAFF
once	TRBV2	TRBJ1-5	TRBD1	TGTGCCAGTGCGGCAAGGACAGGGGGTAATCAGCCCCAGCATTTT	CASAARTGGNQPQHF
once	TRBV29-1	TRBJ2-7	.	TGCAGCGTTGGGCCAGGGAGGTACGAGCAGTACTTC	CSVGPGRYEQYF
.	TRBV5-4	TRBJ2-3	TRBD2	TGTGCCAGCAGCTTGTCTTGGGGGGGGTCGGATACGCAGTATTTT	CASSLSWGGSDTQYF
.	TRBV7-8	TRBJ2-2	.	TGTGCCAGCAGCTTAGACAGGGCCGAGCTGTTTTTT	CASSLDRAELFF
once	TRBV11-2	TRBJ2-2	.	TGTGCCAGCAGAACCGGGCTAGCGCGTCCCGGGGAGCTGTTTTTT	CASRTGLARPGELFF
once	TRBV15	TRBJ2-7	TRBD2	TGTGCCACCAGCAGAACCGGGACTAGTTCGTACGAGCAGTACTTC	CATSRTGTSSYEQYF
.	TRBV5-6	TRBJ2-5	TRBD1	TGTGCCAGCAGCTTGGGGCTAGGCGGGCAGGGGGTGACCCAGTACTTC	CASSLGLGGQGVTQYF
.	TRBV11-2	TRBJ1-2	.	TGTGCCAGCAGCTTAGATCGTTTGGCCTATGGCTACACCTTC	CASSLDRLAYGYTF
.	TRBV10-1	TRBJ2-3	TRBD2	TGCGCCAGCAGTGGGCCTAGCGGGAGGGCCTTAGATACGCAGTATTTT	CASSGPSGRALDTQYF
.	TRBV15	TRBJ2-3	TRBD2	TGTGCCACCAGCAGAGCCTGGCGGGAGGGTGTCGAAGATACGCAGTATTTT	CATSRAWREGVEDTQYF
.	TRBV7-2	TRBJ2-7	TRBD1	TGTGCCAGCAGCAACCGACAGGGATACGAGCAGTACTTC	CASSNRQGYEQYF
.	TRBV28	TRBJ1-1	.	TGTGCCAGCAGTACCCCAGGAGGGCCCACTGAAGCTTTCTTT	CASSTPGGPTEAFF
.	TRBV24-1	TRBJ2-3	TRBD2	TGTGCCACACCGGGGACTAGCGAACGAGATACGCAGTATTTT	CATPGTSERDTQYF
.	TRBV6-5	TRBJ1-1	.	TGTGCCACCACCGTCGGGCAGGGGCCCGCTGAAGCTTTCTTT	CATTVGQGPAEAFF
.	TRBV12-3/TRBV12-4	TRBJ2-7	.	TGTGCCAGCAGTTTGAACAGGGCGTACGAGCAGTACTTC	CASSLNRAYEQYF
.	TRBV19	TRBJ1-6	.	TGTGCCAGTAGTGCCCGACGACTAGGGTATAATTCACCCCTCCACTTT	CASSARRLGYNSPLHF
.	TRBV6-6	TRBJ1-5	.	TGTGCCAGCAGTTACGACGGGGGTAGCAATCAGCCCCAGCATTTT	CASSYDGGSNQPQHF
.	TRBV28	TRBJ2-5	TRBD2	TGTGCCAGCAGAGGGCTAGCGGGCCTTTTGACAGCCCAGTACTTC	CASRGLAGLLTAQYF
once	TRBV6-5	TRBJ1-1	TRBD1	TGTGCCAGCAGTTTGGACAGGGTGAACACTGAAGCTTTCTTT	CASSLDRVNTEAFF